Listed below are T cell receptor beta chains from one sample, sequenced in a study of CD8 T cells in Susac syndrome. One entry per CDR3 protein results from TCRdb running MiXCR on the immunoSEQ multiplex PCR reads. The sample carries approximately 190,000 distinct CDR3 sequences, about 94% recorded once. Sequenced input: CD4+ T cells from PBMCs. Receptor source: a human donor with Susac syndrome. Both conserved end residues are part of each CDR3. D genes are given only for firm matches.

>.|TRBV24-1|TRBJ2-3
CATSDRGTSTDTQYF
TGTGCCACCAGTGACCGCGGGACTTCCACAGATACGCAGTATTTT
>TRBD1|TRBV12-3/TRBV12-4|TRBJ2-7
CASSLTGANYEQYF
TGTGCCAGCAGTTTAACAGGGGCGAACTACGAGCAGTACTTC
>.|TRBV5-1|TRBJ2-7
CASSFSGTYEQYF
TGCGCCAGCAGCTTCTCAGGGACCTACGAGCAGTACTTC
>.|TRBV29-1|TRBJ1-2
CSVEDRQDAGGYTF
TGCAGCGTTGAAGATCGACAGGACGCGGGTGGCTACACCTTC
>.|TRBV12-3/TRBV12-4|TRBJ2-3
CASSKVHYTQYF
TGTGCCAGCAGTAAGGTTCATTATACGCAGTATTTT
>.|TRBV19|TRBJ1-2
CASSQTSGVTVPDGYTF
TGTGCCAGTAGTCAGACCTCGGGCGTCACGGTTCCTGATGGCTACACCTTC
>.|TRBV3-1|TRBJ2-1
CASSHLGPNEQFF
TGTGCCAGCAGCCATTTGGGGCCCAATGAGCAGTTCTTC
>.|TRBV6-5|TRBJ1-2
CASCSGNYGYTF
TGTGCCAGCTGCTCAGGGAACTATGGCTACACCTTC
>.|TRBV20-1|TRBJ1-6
CSALPNSEYPLHF
TGCAGTGCTCTCCCAAACTCGGAATACCCCCTCCACTTT
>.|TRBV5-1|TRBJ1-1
CASSRGDSGTEAFF
TGCGCCAGCAGCAGGGGGGACTCGGGCACTGAAGCTTTCTTT